This TCR beta chain was retrieved from a study of radiation and T cells in renal cell carcinoma. Assay: immunoSEQ multiplex PCR; the TCRdb copy retains only in-frame clones and omits some. This sample carries some 130,000 clones, more than 80% of them seen once, and the ten largest clones take 1.9%. This clone was seen a few times. Time point: blood 2 weeks post-SBRT. Treatment meaning: 15 Gy SBRT to primary tumor, nephrectomy 4 weeks later. This CDR3 contains 14 residues. The V segment lost 3 bases and the J segment 5 bases; nucleotides outside the gene matches: 3. CDR1 is SGHRS, CDR2 YFSETQ, per germline.

The chain carries TRBV5-1 and TRBJ1-4, with 8 bases identical to TRBD1. The clonotype comes from a woman aged 55-69 years with renal cell carcinoma. Specimen: blood, collected from a patient whose treatment included radiotherapy and nephrectomy. The CDR3 here is CASSWTGLNEKLFF. The DNA for the CDR3 is TGCGCCAGCAGCTGGACAGGGCTCAATGAAAAACTGTTTTTT.